This passage covers 27 T cell receptor beta chains from one sample sequenced in a study of T-cell memory formation after mild COVID-19. TCRdb passed the 5' RACE reads through MiXCR, listing each CDR3 protein once. The sample contains 280,000 or so distinct CDR3 sequences, over 7% of which appear only once. Sequences were obtained from PBMCs or a T cell subset sorted from them (not recorded which). The receptor set was obtained from a man aged 18 to 35 who had mild COVID-19 (a few samples of this study predate the infection). Cell type and time point are not known.

The rearrangement uses TRBV6-5 and TRBJ2-7; D could derive from TRBD1 or TRBD2 (5 bases each). CDR1 is MNHEY and CDR2 is SVGAGI in the germline V gene. Trimming took 5 bases from V and 0 from J, leaving 11 bases between them. The CDR3 spans 14 residues. The CDR3 protein is CASSRAGSSYEQYF. DNA of the CDR3: TGTGCCAGCAGTAGGGCAGGGAGCTCCTACGAGCAGTACTTC.

The genes are TRBV5-8 and TRBJ2-5; 7 positions agree with TRBD2. The germline gives CDR1 SGHTS, CDR2 YDEGEE. V dropped 3 bases and J dropped 2; count of bases not matched to a gene: 10. This CDR3 region has 16 residues. The CDR3 nucleotides read TGTGCCAGCAGCTCCCCGGGAGGAGTCAGGCAAGAGACCCAGTACTTC. Encoded protein: CASSSPGGVRQETQYF.

This clonotype was detected a few times. The chain recombines TRBV30 with TRBJ2-7; TRBD1 might be the D (5 bases). The germline V and J ends were trimmed by 0 bases and 6 bases, with 12 bases remaining between them. Looked up from germline, CDR1 is GTSNPN and CDR2 is SVGIG (reference sequence). The CDR3 contains 13 residues. For the CDR3, the DNA is TGTGCCTGGAGTGTACTTATAGGGGTCGAGCAGTACTTC. It translates to CAWSVLIGVEQYF.

This clonotype was detected a few times. The chain uses TRBV7-3 and TRBJ2-1; TRBD2 matches 9 bases. Germline V CDR1 and CDR2: SGHTA, FQGTGA. This CDR3 contains 17 residues. V lost 4 bases and J lost 0; bases outside the gene matches: 7. CDR3 loop: CASSSPAGGVSYNEQFF. CDR3 in DNA: TGTGCCAGCAGCTCCCCTGCGGGGGGGGTCTCCTACAATGAGCAGTTCTTC.

This clonotype has only a few counts. The chain recombines TRBV7-2 with TRBJ2-1, with 7 nucleotides matching TRBD2. Germline trimming cut 4 bases from V and 4 bases from J; bases unmatched to any gene: 10. CDR3 length: 16 residues. Germline V lookup: CDR1 SGHTA, CDR2 FQGNSA. CDR3 nucleotide sequence: TGTGCCAGCAGCTGGGCCGGGACTACCTTTTACAATGAGCAGTTCTTC. Encoded protein: CASSWAGTTFYNEQFF.

The chain employs TRBV28 and TRBJ2-2; D not certain. V lost 3 bases, J lost 5 bases, and 19 bases lay in between. Germline-derived CDR1 and CDR2 are MDHEN and SYDVKM. The CDR3 is made up of 17 amino acids. Here the CDR3 DNA reads TGTGCCAGCAGTTTTTATCGACCAGCGATGGGAACCGGGGAGCTGTTTTTT. Its protein product is CASSFYRPAMGTGELFF. Together with reference TRBV28 and TRBJ2-2, the CDR3 gives the full variable domain: DVKVTQSSRYLVKRTGEKVFLECVQDMDHENMFWYRQDPGLGLRLIYFSYDVKMKEKGDIPEGYSVSREKKERFSLILESASTNQTSMYLCASSFYRPAMGTGELFFGEGSRLTVL.

The sample holds many counts of this clonotype. V usage is TRBV6-6 and J usage is TRBJ2-1; tentative D call: TRBD1 (7 bases). V lost 0 bases to trimming and J lost 3 bases, with 15 bases between them. The CDR3 loop spans 17 amino acids. Germline V gene lookup returns CDR1 MNHNY and CDR2 SVGAGI (reference sequence). The CDR3 loop reads CASSYSRGALYYNEQFF. CDR3 nucleotide sequence: TGTGCCAGCAGTTACTCCAGGGGGGCACTCTACTACAATGAGCAGTTCTTC.

This clonotype occurred a few times. V usage is TRBV19 and J usage is TRBJ2-7; 9 bases are shared with TRBD1. CDR3 length: 15 amino acids. The germline V gene has CDR1 LNHDA and CDR2 SQIVND (reference sequence). With V trimmed by 0 bases and J by 5 bases, 5 bases remained unmatched. The CDR3 region is CASSIEGQGSDEQYF. The CDR3, as DNA: TGTGCCAGTAGTATAGAAGGACAGGGGTCGGACGAGCAGTACTTC.

This clonotype appeared a few times. V is TRBV4-1 and J is TRBJ2-5; 8 bases line up with TRBD2. CDR3 length: 14 amino acids. V shed 4 bases, J shed 5 bases, and the junction held 6 bases outside the gene matches. The germline V gene encodes CDR1 MGHRA and CDR2 YSYEKL. Here the CDR3 DNA reads TGCGCCAGCAGCCCCGGCGGGGGGTGGGAGACCCAGTACTTC. It translates to CASSPGGGWETQYF.

The chain's CDR3 is CASSYFMGAQYF. CDR3 in DNA: TGTGCCAGCAGTTACTTTATGGGGGCCCAGTATTTT. The chain joins TRBV6-5 to TRBJ2-3; D possibly corresponds to TRBD1 (6 bases). The CDR3 has 12 residues. Germline loops: CDR1 MNHEY, CDR2 SVGAGI. V was pared by 1 base and J by 12 bases, with 11 bases between.

This clonotype was detected a few times. A much larger clonotype is one base distant, so this may be a read error. V gene TRBV18 combines with J gene TRBJ1-2; no reliable D call. The CDR3 totals 11 residues. V was pared by 2 bases and J by 6 bases, with 4 bases between. The germline V gene encodes CDR1 KGHSH and CDR2 LQKENI. The CDR3 here is CASSPGNGYTF. The CDR3 DNA follows: TGTGCCAGCTCACCAGGGAATGGCTACACCTTC.

This clonotype was counted between two and nine times. The gene calls are TRBV4-3 and TRBJ2-7; D is possibly TRBD2 (5 bases). V dropped 0 bases and J dropped 3 bases, with 15 bases sitting between them. There are 16 residues in the CDR3. The V gene's germline CDR1 is LGHNA and CDR2 YSLEER. This CDR3 reads CASSQELGAGDYEQYF. The CDR3 nucleotides are TGCGCCAGCAGCCAAGAGCTGGGAGCCGGGGACTACGAGCAGTACTTC.

This clonotype was seen a few times. V is TRBV20-1 and J is TRBJ2-3, with 7 positions matching TRBD2. The CDR3 contains 18 residues. V was clipped by 0 bases and J by 7 bases; unmatched bases: 19. Germline CDR1 and CDR2: DFQATT and SNEGSKA (reference sequence). This chain's CDR3 is CSARDYRTSIAGSYTQYF. CDR3 in DNA: TGCAGTGCTAGAGATTACCGAACCTCTATAGCGGGTTCATATACGCAGTATTTT.

In its sample, this clonotype was seen a few times. This rearrangement joins TRBV5-1 to TRBJ2-3; unclear D gene. Germline V lookup: CDR1 SGHRS, CDR2 YFSETQ. Deletions cut 1 base from V and 6 bases from J, with 15 bases between. The CDR3 length is 15 residues. CDR3 nucleotides: TGCGCCAGCAGCTTGTCGCCATCCCTCAAGGATACGCAGTATTTT. This gives the protein CASSLSPSLKDTQYF.

This clonotype was counted between two and nine times. The rearrangement joins TRBV7-2 to TRBJ2-7, with D possibly being TRBD1 (6 bases). The V end lost 4 bases, the J end lost 2 bases, and 15 bases lay between the germline ends. The V gene's germline CDR1 is SGHTA and CDR2 FQGNSA. The CDR3 spans 15 residues. CDR3 protein: CASSSRSRGPYEQYF. CDR3 DNA: TGTGCCAGCAGCTCCCGCTCCAGGGGCCCCTACGAGCAGTACTTC.

In this sample, this clonotype turned up a few times. J is TRBJ2-2 and V is TRBV20-1; D is possibly TRBD1 (5 bases). The V gene's germline CDR1 is DFQATT and CDR2 SNEGSKA (reference sequence). The CDR3 sequence is 15 residues long. V lost 4 bases and J 5 bases, leaving 17 bases between the germline ends. CDR3 nucleotide sequence: TGCAGTGCTACCGAACCAGGGTCATGGACCGGGGAGCTGTTTTTT. It encodes CSATEPGSWTGELFF.

This sequence joins TRBV6-5 and TRBJ1-1, with 7 bases aligning to TRBD1. Trimming at V came to 7 bases and at J to 7 bases, leaving 6 bases not matched to a gene. This CDR3 contains 12 residues. CDR1 is MNHEY, CDR2 SVGAGI, per germline. CDR3 coding DNA: TGTGCCAGCAACAGACAGGGAGGTGAAGCTTTCTTT. It yields the protein CASNRQGGEAFF.

This clonotype rates as medium-sized. The chain combines TRBV24-1 with TRBJ2-1; no definite D call. Germline V gene sequence: CDR1 KGHDR, CDR2 SFDVKD. V lost 3 bases and J lost 8, with 7 bases in between. CDR3 length: 12 amino acids. CDR3 bases: TGTGCCACCAGTGATCTTAGGTATGAGCAGTTCTTC. It encodes CATSDLRYEQFF.

This clonotype was detected a few times. The CDR3 coding sequence is TGTGCCAGCAGCCCTGACAGGGACCCCAATGAGCAGTTCTTC. Amino acid sequence: CASSPDRDPNEQFF. The rearrangement uses TRBV7-8 and TRBJ2-1; 7 nucleotides match TRBD1. V shed 5 bases and J 6 bases; nucleotides not matched to a gene: 7. The CDR3 spans 14 residues. Looked up from germline, CDR1 is SGHVS and CDR2 is FQNEAQ.

A few counts support this clonotype. CDR3 amino acids: CASSQGLGFRETQYF. CDR3 sequence (DNA): TGCGCCAGCAGCCAAGGTTTGGGGTTTCGAGAGACCCAGTACTTC. The J gene is TRBJ2-5, the V gene TRBV4-1, with D unresolved. The germline CDR1 and CDR2 sequences are MGHRA and YSYEKL. This CDR3 comprises 15 residues. V lost 1 base to trimming and J lost 4 bases, with 13 bases between them.

This chain joins TRBV7-9 and TRBJ2-6; possible D gene TRBD1, 6 bases. V lost 5 bases and J 4 bases, leaving 15 bases between the germline ends. Germline V lookup: CDR1 SEHNR, CDR2 FQNEAQ (reference sequence). The CDR3 runs 16 residues. The CDR3 DNA reads TGTGCCAGCAGCCTGTACAGGGAGTCAGGGGCCAACGTCCTGACTTTC. This gives the protein CASSLYRESGANVLTF.

This clonotype was observed many times. The chain links TRBV5-1 to TRBJ1-6, with a weak D call TRBD1 (6 bases). This CDR3 region has 16 residues. Germline values: CDR1 SGHRS, CDR2 YFSETQ. Trimming took 5 bases from V and 6 from J, leaving 18 bases between them. Written as DNA, the CDR3 is TGCGCCAGCAGTAAGAGAGGGGGGGACTCTAATTCACCCCTCCACTTT. This translates into CASSKRGGDSNSPLHF.

The chain employs TRBV6-5 and TRBJ1-2; a possible D gene is TRBD1 (5 bases). Looked up from germline, CDR1 is MNHEY and CDR2 is SVGAGI. Between the trimmed V and J ends, which lost 2 bases and 7 bases, there was a span of 17 bases. The CDR3 spans 15 residues. The CDR3 DNA is TGTGCCAGCAGTTACCGTTACGGGGCTGGAGCTGGCTACACCTTC. Amino acids: CASSYRYGAGAGYTF.

This clonotype has a count of ten or more. This chain uses TRBV14 with TRBJ1-2; D is unclear. Trimming left V 1 base short and J 2 bases short, with 5 bases between. The CDR3 is 13 residues long. Germline assignment: CDR1 SGHDN and CDR2 FVKESK. CDR3 in amino acids: CASSQARNYGYTF. In DNA, the CDR3 is TGTGCCAGCAGCCAAGCCAGGAACTATGGCTACACCTTC.

This clonotype was seen only a few times. The DNA for the CDR3 is TGTGCCAGCAGCGTAGGGGACAGTGTCACAGATACGCAGTATTTT. Amino acids: CASSVGDSVTDTQYF. V usage is TRBV9 and J usage is TRBJ2-3; TRBD1 agrees at 7 bases. The germline gives CDR1 SGDLS, CDR2 YYNGEE. V dropped 0 bases and J dropped 2; count of bases not matched to a gene: 3. This CDR3 is built from 15 residues.

The table lists this clonotype with a few counts. The gene calls are TRBV7-8 and TRBJ1-2; D remains ambiguous. V was trimmed by 3 bases and J by 0 bases, leaving 8 bases between them. This CDR3 contains 14 residues. Germline assignment: CDR1 SGHVS and CDR2 FQNEAQ. The CDR3 bases are TGTGCCAGCAGCTTCGCTGGAGCTAACTATGGCTACACCTTC. Protein: CASSFAGANYGYTF.

The chain carries TRBV7-9 and TRBJ2-1; tentative D call: TRBD1 (5 bases). From germline, CDR1 is SEHNR and CDR2 FQNEAQ (reference sequence). The length of the CDR3 is 11 residues. Trimming took 8 bases from V and 7 from J, leaving 9 bases between them. This chain's CDR3 is CASGKGNEQFF. The CDR3 DNA is TGTGCCAGCGGCAAGGGGAATGAGCAGTTCTTC.